Following are 26 T cell receptor beta chains from one sample sequenced in a study of T-cell reconstitution after alpha-beta-depleted transplantation in children. This sample's TCRbeta library carried unique molecular identifier barcodes. One entry per CDR3 protein, called by TCRdb with MiXCR from the PCR reads. The data hold 540,000 or so distinct CDR3 sequences, with around 23% observed a single time. The specimen was PBMCs, mostly from graft donor cells, collected 360 days after TCRalphabeta/CD19-depleted stem cell transplant. The receptors shown here come from a boy in the first two years of life who had a stem cell transplant for acute myeloid leukemia, so the T cells may come from the graft donor.

This chain links TRBV10-3 with TRBJ2-7; the D gene is possibly TRBD2 (5 bases). Trimming pared 2 bases from V and 7 bases from J, leaving 15 bases between. Germline-derived CDR1 and CDR2 are ENHRY and SYGVKD. The CDR3 runs 14 residues. The CDR3 loop reads CAISEVGRPGEQYF. The CDR3, as DNA: TGTGCCATCAGTGAGGTTGGAAGGCCGGGGGAGCAGTACTTC.

This clonotype has just a few counts. The chain has TRBV29-1 and TRBJ2-1; TRBD1 or TRBD2 may be the D gene (5 bases each). The CDR3 is 16 amino acids. The V end was cut by 5 bases, the J end by 7 bases, with 24 bases between. Germline CDR1 reads SQVTM; CDR2 reads ANQGSEA. The CDR3 is CSVTSLGLGVINEQFF. The CDR3 bases are TGCAGCGTTACATCCCTGGGCCTGGGGGTGATAAATGAGCAGTTCTTC.

This clonotype was detected many times. The gene calls are TRBV27 and TRBJ2-3; D call uncertain. CDR1 is MNHEY and CDR2 is SMNVEV in the germline V gene (reference sequence). This CDR3 spans 13 amino acids. The V gene lost 2 bases and the J gene lost 4 bases, with 7 bases spanning the gap. The chain's CDR3 is CASSLLTADTQYF. Here the CDR3 DNA reads TGTGCCAGCAGTTTACTAACAGCAGATACGCAGTATTTT.

This clonotype was recorded a few times. V is TRBV7-8 and J is TRBJ2-5, with D hard to call. The CDR3 is 11 residues long. Trimming removed 3 bases at V and 6 bases at J, with 5 bases between. Germline CDR1 and CDR2: SGHVS and FQNEAQ. This chain's CDR3 is CASSFLQTQYF. The DNA of the CDR3 is TGTGCCAGCAGCTTTTTGCAGACCCAGTACTTC.

The table lists this clonotype with many counts. The chain carries TRBV20-1 and TRBJ2-3, with 11 nucleotides matching TRBD2. CDR1 DFQATT and CDR2 SNEGSKA come from the germline V gene (reference sequence). CDR3 length: 13 residues. J gave up 4 bases and V 6 bases, and 3 bases lay outside the gene matches. The CDR3 region has the DNA TGCAGTGCCCGGACTAGCGGGCCAGATACGCAGTATTTT. It codes for CSARTSGPDTQYF.

The CDR3 reads CASRRQTIPSYEQYF. The DNA of the CDR3 is TGTGCCAGCAGACGACAGACAATACCGTCCTACGAGCAGTACTTC. The J gene is TRBJ2-7, the V gene TRBV6-1; D is possibly TRBD1 (5 bases). Germline assignment: CDR1 MNHNS and CDR2 SASEGT. V was pared by 6 bases and J by 1 base, with 16 bases between. The CDR3 spans 15 residues.

This clonotype was counted many times. This chain links TRBV12-3 or TRBV12-4 with TRBJ1-3, with TRBD1 matching over 7 bases. The CDR3 contains 15 residues. J gave up 4 bases and V 5 bases, and 8 bases lay outside the gene matches. CDR3 sequence reads: CASSMTGFSGNTIYF. CDR3 coding DNA: TGTGCCAGCAGTATGACAGGGTTCTCCGGAAACACCATATATTTT.

This chain uses TRBV7-2 with TRBJ2-2, with D maybe TRBD1 (6 bases). Per germline, CDR1 SGHTA and CDR2 FQGNSA. The V end was cut by 5 bases, the J end by 4 bases, with 14 bases between. This CDR3 comprises 15 residues. The CDR3, as DNA: TGTGCCAGCAGCCCCCAGGGACAAGTCACCGGGGAGCTGTTTTTT. This translates into CASSPQGQVTGELFF.

This clonotype came up many times. The genes are TRBV10-3 and TRBJ2-5; 7 positions match TRBD2. From germline, CDR1 is ENHRY and CDR2 SYGVKD. This CDR3 is built from 14 residues. With 3 bases clipped from V and 5 bases from J, the junction kept 6 bases outside the gene matches. This chain's CDR3 is CAISDPQGGETQYF. CDR3 DNA: TGTGCCATCAGTGACCCGCAGGGAGGGGAGACCCAGTACTTC.

The sample holds a few counts of this clonotype. This chain uses TRBV5-1 with TRBJ2-1; possibly TRBD1 for D (6 bases). Germline CDR1 and CDR2: SGHRS and YFSETQ. CDR3 length: 16 residues. Trimming cost V 4 bases and J 0 bases, with 14 bases left between them. The CDR3 protein is CASSASGASSYNEQFF. The CDR3 bases are TGCGCCAGCAGCGCCTCAGGGGCAAGCTCCTACAATGAGCAGTTCTTC.

In its sample, this clonotype was seen many times. The chain has TRBV2 and TRBJ2-5; TRBD2 matches at 8 bases. CDR1 is SNHLY and CDR2 is FYNNEI in the germline V gene. With 7 bases clipped from V and 1 base from J, the junction kept 8 bases outside the gene matches. This CDR3 is 15 amino acids long. The CDR3 region has the DNA TGTGCCAGCAAGGACGGGGGGGACCCCCAAGAGACCCAGTACTTC. The encoded protein is CASKDGGDPQETQYF.

This clonotype was counted between two and nine times. V and J are TRBV5-8 and TRBJ2-2, with 7 bases lining up with TRBD1. This CDR3 spans 15 amino acids. The V gene end was trimmed by 4 bases and the J gene end by 1 base; junction bases not matched to a gene: 4. Per the germline V gene, CDR1 is SGHTS and CDR2 is YDEGEE. CDR3 bases: TGTGCCAGCAGCCACAGGGGAGAGAACACCGGGGAGCTGTTTTTT. The encoded protein is CASSHRGENTGELFF.

This chain joins TRBV11-2 and TRBJ1-1; D may be TRBD1 (5 bases). Germline V gene sequence: CDR1 SGHAT, CDR2 FQNNGV. Trimming took 5 bases from V and 1 from J, leaving 14 bases between them. The CDR3 is 15 residues long. CDR3 bases: TGTGCCAGCAGCACGGGGTGGGGGACGAACACTGAAGCTTTCTTT. Residues: CASSTGWGTNTEAFF. The entire variable domain, with the rest obtained from reference TRBV11-2 and TRBJ1-1, is as follows: EAGVAQSPRYKIIEKRQSVAFWCNPISGHATLYWYQQILGQGPKLLIQFQNNGVVDDSQLPKDRFSAERLKGVDSTLKIQPAKLEDSAVYLCASSTGWGTNTEAFFGQGTRLTVV.

The CDR3: CSASGGDQETQYF. The DNA for the CDR3 is TGCAGTGCTAGCGGGGGGGATCAAGAGACCCAGTACTTC. The chain employs TRBV20-1 and TRBJ2-5; 8 bases map to TRBD2. The CDR3 consists of 13 residues. The V gene's germline CDR1 is DFQATT and CDR2 SNEGSKA (reference sequence). V shed 3 bases and J 2 bases; nucleotides not matched to a gene: 2.

The chain carries TRBV29-1 and TRBJ2-7, with D unresolved. Germline values: CDR1 SQVTM, CDR2 ANQGSEA. Deletions cut 7 bases from V and 0 bases from J, with 16 bases between. The CDR3 is 14 amino acids. This CDR3 reads CSGAGILCSYEQYV. CDR3 in DNA: TGCAGCGGTGCAGGAATACTATGCTCCTACGAGCAGTACGTC.

This clonotype has at least ten counts. The chain joins TRBV24-1 to TRBJ2-1, with TRBD2 matching 9 bases. The trim removed 4 bases at V and 8 bases at J, leaving 5 bases unmatched. The CDR3 is 14 residues long. Germline CDR1 and CDR2: KGHDR and SFDVKD. The CDR3 spells CATSDPWTSDEQFF. In DNA form, the CDR3 reads TGTGCCACCAGTGACCCCTGGACTAGCGATGAGCAGTTCTTC.

The table lists this clonotype with many counts. J is TRBJ2-3 and V is TRBV4-3; D remains unclear. The CDR3 has 17 residues. Trimming shortened V by 1 base and J by 1 base, and 15 bases separated the two germline ends. The germline CDR1 and CDR2 sequences are LGHNA and YSLEER. The CDR3: CASSQGLPAFGTDTQYF. The CDR3 region has the DNA TGCGCCAGCAGCCAAGGACTGCCGGCTTTCGGCACAGATACGCAGTATTTT.

J is TRBJ2-5 and V is TRBV7-2, with D uncertain. The ends were cut back, 1 base at V and 2 bases at J, with 14 bases in the middle. The CDR3 extends over 16 amino acids. The germline CDR1 and CDR2 sequences are SGHTA and FQGNSA. In DNA, the CDR3 is TGTGCCAGCAGCTTAGGGCGATTGCGAGGACAAGAGACCCAGTACTTC. This encodes CASSLGRLRGQETQYF.

This clonotype has ten or more counts. V and J are TRBV7-9 and TRBJ1-2, with 7 bases aligning to TRBD1. From germline, CDR1 is SEHNR and CDR2 FQNEAQ (reference sequence). The CDR3 runs to 15 residues. Trimming cost V 5 bases and J 5 bases; bases outside gene matches: 11. This CDR3 is CASSLPGQRLYGYTF. In nucleotides, the CDR3 is TGTGCCAGCAGCCTACCGGGACAGCGGTTATATGGCTACACCTTC.

This clonotype was detected only a few times. This chain links TRBV12-3 or TRBV12-4 with TRBJ2-7; 9 nucleotides line up with TRBD1. This CDR3 comprises 15 residues. V gave up 5 bases and J gave up 1 base; unmatched junction bases: 6. The CDR3 sequence is CASSLKTGGSYEQYF. As DNA, the CDR3 is TGTGCCAGCAGTCTTAAGACAGGGGGGTCCTACGAGCAGTACTTC.

The chain joins TRBV5-5 to TRBJ1-1; the D is unclear. The CDR3 has 15 residues. V was cut by 0 bases and J by 0 bases, with 9 bases left in between. Germline V gene data show CDR1 as SGHKS and CDR2 as YYEKEE (reference sequence). The CDR3 sequence is CASSLDTGLNTEAFF. The CDR3 bases are TGTGCCAGCAGCTTGGATACCGGTCTGAACACTGAAGCTTTCTTT.

V and J are TRBV6-1 and TRBJ2-5; 8 bases map to TRBD1. The CDR3 has 15 amino acids. Trimming at V came to 5 bases and at J to 2 bases, leaving 7 bases not matched to a gene. Germline CDR1 is MNHNS and CDR2 is SASEGT. The CDR3 DNA is TGTGCCAGCAGTCCGACGACAGGGGTGCAAGAGACCCAGTACTTC. As protein: CASSPTTGVQETQYF.

V usage is TRBV6-1 and J usage is TRBJ1-6, with 8 bases fitting TRBD1. The V and J ends lost 6 bases and 9 bases, in that order; junction bases with no gene match: 7. This CDR3 has 14 residues. The V gene's germline CDR1 is MNHNS and CDR2 SASEGT. CDR3 loop: CASSRQGRLSPLHF. In DNA form, the CDR3 reads TGTGCCAGCAGCCGACAGGGGAGACTTTCACCCCTCCACTTT.

The V call is TRBV20-1, the J call TRBJ2-5; no firm D call. With 6 bases removed from V and 5 bases from J, the gap between germline ends came to 16 bases. This CDR3 is 13 amino acids long. Germline values: CDR1 DFQATT, CDR2 SNEGSKA (reference sequence). CDR3 sequence (DNA): TGCAGTGCGACGGGCGCTTCGGGTGAGACCCAGTACTTC. This encodes CSATGASGETQYF.

This clonotype was observed at least ten times. The V and J genes are TRBV3-1 and TRBJ2-1, with 8 bases matching TRBD1. J gave up 3 bases and V 4 bases, and 5 bases lay outside the gene matches. The CDR3 is made up of 15 amino acids. CDR1 is LGHDT, CDR2 YNNKEL, per germline (reference sequence). The DNA of the CDR3 is TGTGCCAGCAGCCCCCTCGGGACAGGCTACAATGAGCAGTTCTTC. It encodes CASSPLGTGYNEQFF.

The V and J genes are TRBV15 and TRBJ1-1; no clear D. CDR3 length: 15 residues. Trimming removed 0 bases from V and 11 bases from J, with 19 bases in between. The germline V gene encodes CDR1 LNHNV and CDR2 YYDKDF (reference sequence). This CDR3 is CATSRDSDYALDAFF. Written as DNA, the CDR3 is TGTGCCACCAGCAGAGATTCGGATTACGCGTTGGATGCTTTCTTT.